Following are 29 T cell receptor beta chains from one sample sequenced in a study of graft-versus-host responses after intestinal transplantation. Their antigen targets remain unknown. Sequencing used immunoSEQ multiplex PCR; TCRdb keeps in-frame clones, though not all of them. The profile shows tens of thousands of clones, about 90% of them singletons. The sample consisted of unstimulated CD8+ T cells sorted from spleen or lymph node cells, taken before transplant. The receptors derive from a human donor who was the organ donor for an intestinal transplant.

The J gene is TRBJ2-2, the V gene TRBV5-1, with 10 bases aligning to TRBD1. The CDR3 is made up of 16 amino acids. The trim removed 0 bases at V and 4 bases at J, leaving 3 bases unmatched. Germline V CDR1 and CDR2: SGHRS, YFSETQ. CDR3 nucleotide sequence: TGCGCCAGCAGCTTGGGGACAGGGGGTTTCACCGGGGAGCTGTTTTTT. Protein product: CASSLGTGGFTGELFF.

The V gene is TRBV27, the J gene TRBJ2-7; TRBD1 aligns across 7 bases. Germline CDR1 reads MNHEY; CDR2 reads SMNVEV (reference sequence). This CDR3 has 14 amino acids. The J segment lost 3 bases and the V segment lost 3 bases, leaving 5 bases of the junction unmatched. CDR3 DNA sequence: TGTGCCAGCAGTTTTCGCCGGGACAGCTACGAGCAGTACGTC. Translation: CASSFRRDSYEQYV.

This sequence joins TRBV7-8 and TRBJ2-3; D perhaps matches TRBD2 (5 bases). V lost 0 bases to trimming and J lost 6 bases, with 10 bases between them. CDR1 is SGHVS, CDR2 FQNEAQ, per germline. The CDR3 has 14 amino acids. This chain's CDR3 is CASSLAARGDTQYF. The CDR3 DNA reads TGTGCCAGCAGCTTAGCCGCCCGAGGGGATACGCAGTATTTT.

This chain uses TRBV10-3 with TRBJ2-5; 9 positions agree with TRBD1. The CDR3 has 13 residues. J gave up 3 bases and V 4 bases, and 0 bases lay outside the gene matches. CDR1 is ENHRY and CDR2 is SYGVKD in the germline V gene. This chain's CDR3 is CAISGDREETQYF. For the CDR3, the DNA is TGTGCCATCAGTGGGGACAGGGAAGAGACCCAGTACTTC.

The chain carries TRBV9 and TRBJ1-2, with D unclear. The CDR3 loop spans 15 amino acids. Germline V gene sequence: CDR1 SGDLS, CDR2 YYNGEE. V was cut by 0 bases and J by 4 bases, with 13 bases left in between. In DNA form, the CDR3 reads TGTGCCAGCAGCGTAGGGCAGTCCCTCTTCTATGGCTACACCTTC. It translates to CASSVGQSLFYGYTF.

CDR3 coding DNA: TGTGCCAGCAGCTTGGCGGGACAGGGGGTTCTTAACGAGCAGTACGTC. This gives the protein CASSLAGQGVLNEQYV. This sequence joins TRBV5-6 and TRBJ2-7; 11 positions agree with TRBD1. Germline assignment: CDR1 SGHDT and CDR2 YYEEEE. The CDR3 is 16 residues long. J gave up 5 bases and V 0 bases, and 7 bases lay outside the gene matches.

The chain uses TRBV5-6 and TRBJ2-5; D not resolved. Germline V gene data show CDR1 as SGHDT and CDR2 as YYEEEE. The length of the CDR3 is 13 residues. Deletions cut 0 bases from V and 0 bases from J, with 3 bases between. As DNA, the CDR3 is TGTGCCAGCAGCTTGGCCGACCAAGAGACCCAGTACTTC. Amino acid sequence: CASSLADQETQYF.

CDR3 nucleotide sequence: TGCGCCAGCAGCTACGGGACAGGGGACACCGGGGAGCTGTTTTTT. It specifies CASSYGTGDTGELFF. This chain links TRBV10-2 with TRBJ2-2, with 10 bases fitting TRBD1. The germline V gene encodes CDR1 WSHSY and CDR2 SAAADI. After removal of 6 bases from V and 3 bases from J, the junction contained 4 bases not matched to a gene. The CDR3 is 15 amino acids.

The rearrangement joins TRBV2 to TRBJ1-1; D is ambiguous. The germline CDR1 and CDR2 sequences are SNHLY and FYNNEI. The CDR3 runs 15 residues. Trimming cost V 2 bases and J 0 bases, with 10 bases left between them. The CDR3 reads CASSERFALNTEAFF. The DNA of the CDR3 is TGTGCCAGCAGTGAACGGTTTGCCCTGAACACTGAAGCTTTCTTT.

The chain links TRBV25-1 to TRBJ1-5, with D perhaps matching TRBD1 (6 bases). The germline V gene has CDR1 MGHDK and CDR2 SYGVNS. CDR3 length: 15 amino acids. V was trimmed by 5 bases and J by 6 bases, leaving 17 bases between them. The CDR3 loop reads CASSQTGKSSQPQHF. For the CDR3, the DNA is TGTGCCAGCAGTCAAACAGGGAAATCTAGTCAGCCCCAGCATTTT.

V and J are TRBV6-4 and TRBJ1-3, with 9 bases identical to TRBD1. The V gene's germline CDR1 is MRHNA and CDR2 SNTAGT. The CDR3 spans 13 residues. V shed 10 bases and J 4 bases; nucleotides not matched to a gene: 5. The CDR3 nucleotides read TGTGCCAAAGACAGGGGGATAGGAAACACCATATATTTT. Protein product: CAKDRGIGNTIYF.

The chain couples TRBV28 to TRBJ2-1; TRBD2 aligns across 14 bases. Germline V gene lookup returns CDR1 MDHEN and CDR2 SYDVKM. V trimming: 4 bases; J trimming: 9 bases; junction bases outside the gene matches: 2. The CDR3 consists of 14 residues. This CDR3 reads CASSWTSGGIEQFF. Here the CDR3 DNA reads TGTGCCAGCAGTTGGACTAGCGGGGGGATTGAGCAGTTCTTC.

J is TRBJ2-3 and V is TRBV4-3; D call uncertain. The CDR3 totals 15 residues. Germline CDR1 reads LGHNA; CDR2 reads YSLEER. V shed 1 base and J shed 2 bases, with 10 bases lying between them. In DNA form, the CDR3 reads TGCGCCAGCAGCCAAGTATTCAGAAACACAGATACGCAGTATTTT. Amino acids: CASSQVFRNTDTQYF.

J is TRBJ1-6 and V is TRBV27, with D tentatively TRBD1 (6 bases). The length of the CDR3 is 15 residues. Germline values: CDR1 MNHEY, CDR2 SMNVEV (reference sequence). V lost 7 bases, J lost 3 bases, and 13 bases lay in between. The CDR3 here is CASKTTGLYNSPLHF. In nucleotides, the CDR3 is TGTGCCAGCAAGACGACAGGCCTCTATAATTCACCCCTCCACTTT.

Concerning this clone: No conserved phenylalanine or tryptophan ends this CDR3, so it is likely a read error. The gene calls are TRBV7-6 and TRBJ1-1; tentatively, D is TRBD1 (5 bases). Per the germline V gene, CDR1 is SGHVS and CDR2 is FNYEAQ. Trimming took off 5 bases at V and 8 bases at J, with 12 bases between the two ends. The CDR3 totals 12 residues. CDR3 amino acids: CASSPNPGEAFL. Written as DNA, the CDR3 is TGTGCCAGCAGCCCCAACCCAGGGGAAGCTTTCCTT.

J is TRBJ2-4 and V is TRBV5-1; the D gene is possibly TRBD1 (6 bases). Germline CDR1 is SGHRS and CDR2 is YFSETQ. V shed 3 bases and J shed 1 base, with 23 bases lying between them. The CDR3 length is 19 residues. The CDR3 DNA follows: TGCGCCAGCAGCTCACAAAGACAGGAGTGGGCTGAGGCCAAAAACATTCAGTACTTC. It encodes CASSSQRQEWAEAKNIQYF.

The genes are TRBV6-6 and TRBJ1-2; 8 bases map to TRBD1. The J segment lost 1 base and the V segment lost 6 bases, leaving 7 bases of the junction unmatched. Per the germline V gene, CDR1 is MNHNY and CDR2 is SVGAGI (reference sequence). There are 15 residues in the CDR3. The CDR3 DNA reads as TGTGCCAGCAGCGTAGACAGGGGAAGTAACTATGGCTACACCTTC. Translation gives CASSVDRGSNYGYTF.

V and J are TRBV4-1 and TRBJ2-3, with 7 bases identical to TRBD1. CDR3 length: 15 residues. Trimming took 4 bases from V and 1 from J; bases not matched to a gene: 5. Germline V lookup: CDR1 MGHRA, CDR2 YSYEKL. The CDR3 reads CASSPSQGRTDTQYF. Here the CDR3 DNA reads TGCGCCAGCAGCCCGTCACAGGGGCGCACAGATACGCAGTATTTT.

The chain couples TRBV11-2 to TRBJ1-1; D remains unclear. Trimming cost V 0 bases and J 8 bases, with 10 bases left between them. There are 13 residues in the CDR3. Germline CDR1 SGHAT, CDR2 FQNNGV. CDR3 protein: CASSLEWSREAFF. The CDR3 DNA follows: TGTGCCAGCAGCTTAGAATGGTCGAGGGAAGCTTTCTTT.

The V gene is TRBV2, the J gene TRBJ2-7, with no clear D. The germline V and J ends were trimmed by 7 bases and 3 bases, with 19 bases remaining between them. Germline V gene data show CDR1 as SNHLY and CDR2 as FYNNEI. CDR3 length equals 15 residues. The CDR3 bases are TGTGCCAGCATAGTTGCTGATGGAATCAACTACGAGCAGTACGTC. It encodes CASIVADGINYEQYV.

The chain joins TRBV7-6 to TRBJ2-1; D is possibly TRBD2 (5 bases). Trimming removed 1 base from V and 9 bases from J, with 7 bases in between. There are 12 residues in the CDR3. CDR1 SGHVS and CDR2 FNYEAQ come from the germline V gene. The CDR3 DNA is TGTGCCAGCAGCTTAGACGCGGGTGAGCAGTTCTTC. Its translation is CASSLDAGEQFF. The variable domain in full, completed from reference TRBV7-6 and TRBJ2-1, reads GAGVSQSPRYKVTKRGQDVALRCDPISGHVSLYWYRQALGQGPEFLTYFNYEAQQDKSGLPNDRFSAERPEGSISTLTIQRTEQRDSAMYRCASSLDAGEQFFGPGTRLTVL.

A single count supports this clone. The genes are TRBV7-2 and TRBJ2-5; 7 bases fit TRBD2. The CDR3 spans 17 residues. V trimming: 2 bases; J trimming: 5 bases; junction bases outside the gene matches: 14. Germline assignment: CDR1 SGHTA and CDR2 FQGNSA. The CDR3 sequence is CASSLSLAARGEETQYF. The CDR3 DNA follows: TGTGCCAGCAGCTTAAGTCTAGCGGCTCGAGGGGAGGAGACCCAGTACTTC.

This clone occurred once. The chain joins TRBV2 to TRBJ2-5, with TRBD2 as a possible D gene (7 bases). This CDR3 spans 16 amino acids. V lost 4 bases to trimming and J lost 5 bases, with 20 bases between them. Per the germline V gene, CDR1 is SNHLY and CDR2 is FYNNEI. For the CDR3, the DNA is TGTGCCAGCAGTGGTTCGGGGGCGGGGGTTTGGGAGACCCAGTACTTC. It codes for CASSGSGAGVWETQYF.

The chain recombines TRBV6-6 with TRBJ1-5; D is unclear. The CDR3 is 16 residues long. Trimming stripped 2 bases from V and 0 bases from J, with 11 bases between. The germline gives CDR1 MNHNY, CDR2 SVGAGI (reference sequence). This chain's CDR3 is CASSYSTDYSNQPQHF. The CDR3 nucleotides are TGTGCCAGCAGTTACAGCACAGACTATAGCAATCAGCCCCAGCATTTT.

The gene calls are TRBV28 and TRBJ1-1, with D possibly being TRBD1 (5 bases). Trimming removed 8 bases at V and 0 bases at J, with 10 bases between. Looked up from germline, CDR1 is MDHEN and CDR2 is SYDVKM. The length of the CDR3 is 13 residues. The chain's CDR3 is CASEQGMNTEAFF. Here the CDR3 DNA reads TGTGCCAGCGAGCAGGGCATGAACACTGAAGCTTTCTTT.

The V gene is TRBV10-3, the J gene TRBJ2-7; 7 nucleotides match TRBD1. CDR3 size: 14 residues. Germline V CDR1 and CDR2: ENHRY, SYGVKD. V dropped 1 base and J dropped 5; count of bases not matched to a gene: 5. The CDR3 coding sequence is TGTGCCATCAGTGAGTACCACAGGGGCCACGAGCAGTACGTC. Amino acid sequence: CAISEYHRGHEQYV.

CDR3: CASSANLATGTGYLYTGELFF. Here the CDR3 DNA reads TGTGCCAGCAGCGCAAACTTAGCAACCGGGACAGGGTATTTGTACACCGGGGAGCTGTTTTTT. This rearrangement joins TRBV2 to TRBJ2-2; TRBD1 matches 9 bases. The CDR3 runs 21 residues. The junction had 23 bases not matched to a gene; V was cut back by 6 bases and J by 3 bases. Germline V gene lookup returns CDR1 SNHLY and CDR2 FYNNEI.

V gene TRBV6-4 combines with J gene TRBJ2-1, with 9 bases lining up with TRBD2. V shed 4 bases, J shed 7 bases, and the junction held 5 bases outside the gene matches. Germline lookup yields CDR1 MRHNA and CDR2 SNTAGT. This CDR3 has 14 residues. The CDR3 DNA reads TGTGCCAGCAGTGGGACTAGCGAAGGAAATGAGCAGTTCTTC. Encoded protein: CASSGTSEGNEQFF.

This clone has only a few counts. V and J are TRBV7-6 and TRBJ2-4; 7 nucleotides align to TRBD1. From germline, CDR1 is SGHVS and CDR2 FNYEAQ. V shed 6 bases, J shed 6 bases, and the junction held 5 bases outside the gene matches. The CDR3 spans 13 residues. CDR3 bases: TGTGCCAGCAGGTTGACAGGGATAAACATTCAGTACTTC. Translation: CASRLTGINIQYF.